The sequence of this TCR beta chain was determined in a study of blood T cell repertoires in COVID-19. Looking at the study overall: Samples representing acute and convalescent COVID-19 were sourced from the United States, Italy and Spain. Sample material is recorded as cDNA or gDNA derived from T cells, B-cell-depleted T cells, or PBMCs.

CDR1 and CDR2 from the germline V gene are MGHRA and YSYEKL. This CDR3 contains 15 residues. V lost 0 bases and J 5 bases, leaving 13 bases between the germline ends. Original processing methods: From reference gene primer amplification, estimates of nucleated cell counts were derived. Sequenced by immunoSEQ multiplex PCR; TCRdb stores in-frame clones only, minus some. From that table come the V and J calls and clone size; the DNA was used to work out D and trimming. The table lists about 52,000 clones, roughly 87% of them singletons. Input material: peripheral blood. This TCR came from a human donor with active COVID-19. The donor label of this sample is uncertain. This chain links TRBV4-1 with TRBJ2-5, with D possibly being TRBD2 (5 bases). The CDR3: CASSQDQRGLETQYF. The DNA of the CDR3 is TGCGCCAGCAGCCAAGATCAACGGGGTTTGGAGACCCAGTACTTC.